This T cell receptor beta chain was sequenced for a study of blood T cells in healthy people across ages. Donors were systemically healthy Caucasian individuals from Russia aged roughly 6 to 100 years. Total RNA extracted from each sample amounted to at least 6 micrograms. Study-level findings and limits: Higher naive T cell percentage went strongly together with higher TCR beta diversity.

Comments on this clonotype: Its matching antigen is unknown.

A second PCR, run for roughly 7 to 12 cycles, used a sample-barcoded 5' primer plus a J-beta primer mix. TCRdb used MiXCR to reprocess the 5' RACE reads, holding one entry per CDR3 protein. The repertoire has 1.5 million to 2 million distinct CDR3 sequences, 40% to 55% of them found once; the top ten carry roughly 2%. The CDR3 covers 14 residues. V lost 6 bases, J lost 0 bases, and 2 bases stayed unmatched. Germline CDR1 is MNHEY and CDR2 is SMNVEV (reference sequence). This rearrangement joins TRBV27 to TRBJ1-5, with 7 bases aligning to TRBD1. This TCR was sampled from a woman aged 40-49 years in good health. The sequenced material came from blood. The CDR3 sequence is CASSRGFSNQPQHF. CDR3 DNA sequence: TGTGCCAGCAGCAGGGGGTTTAGCAATCAGCCCCAGCATTTT.